These T cell receptor beta chains were read from a single sample in a study of cytomegalovirus exposure and HLA in healthy donors. TCRdb's table, derived via immunoSEQ multiplex PCR, lists solely in-frame clones and lacks some. The sample lists 100,000 to 150,000 clones, roughly 8.6% occurring once. Material: PBMCs. These receptors were obtained from a woman in her thirties or forties in good health and CMV-seropositive. The CDR3 runs from the conserved cysteine through the conserved F or W. The D gene is left open where the match is weak. Clone size, where shown, is once, few, many, or a class for clones that have expanded.

v_gene	j_gene	d_gene	abundance	CDR3aa	CDR3nt
TRBV19	TRBJ1-1	NA	few	CASTPGGGRTEAFF	TGTGCCAGTACCCCAGGCGGAGGCCGTACTGAAGCTTTCTTT
TRBV9	TRBJ2-7	TRBD2	few	CASSVASGASYEQYF	TGTGCCAGCAGCGTAGCTAGCGGGGCCTCCTACGAGCAGTACTTC
TRBV9	TRBJ1-1	NA	few	CASSASGRGTEAFF	TGTGCCAGCAGCGCCTCAGGGAGGGGCACTGAAGCTTTCTTT
TRBV18	TRBJ2-7	NA	NA	CASSPRGYEQYF	TGTGCCAGCTCACCAAGGGGCTACGAGCAGTACTTC
TRBV4-1	TRBJ2-7	NA	NA	CASSQTWDTSRSYEQYF	TGCGCCAGCAGCCAAACGTGGGACACCTCCCGCTCCTACGAGCAGTACTTC
TRBV7-9	TRBJ2-7	TRBD1	few	CASSLGDRGEQYF	TGTGCCAGCAGCTTAGGGGACAGGGGCGAGCAGTACTTC
TRBV30	TRBJ1-2	NA	NA	CAWSPRIYGYTF	TGTGCCTGGTCACCGCGTATCTATGGCTACACCTTC
TRBV28	TRBJ1-4	TRBD1	NA	CASSSMTGRDEKLFF	TGTGCCAGCAGTTCCATGACAGGGAGAGATGAAAAACTGTTTTTT
TRBV5-1	TRBJ2-1	TRBD1	NA	CASSLPPGQTYNEQFF	TGCGCCAGCAGCTTACCCCCGGGACAGACATACAATGAGCAGTTCTTC
TRBV7-6	TRBJ2-7	NA	NA	CASSIGTGAYEQYF	TGTGCCAGCAGCATAGGGACTGGAGCCTACGAGCAGTACTTC
TRBV2	TRBJ2-1	TRBD2	NA	CASSLLAGYNEQFF	TGTGCCAGCAGTTTACTAGCGGGGTACAATGAGCAGTTCTTC
TRBV11-3	TRBJ1-2	TRBD1	once	CASSLDRNYGYTF	TGTGCCAGCAGCTTGGACAGGAACTATGGCTACACCTTC
TRBV6-5	TRBJ1-1	NA	NA	CASSYGQGWTETFF	TGTGCCAGCAGTTACGGCCAGGGGTGGACTGAAACTTTCTTT
TRBV25-1	TRBJ2-7	NA	medium-sized	CASSESPVYEQYF	TGTGCCAGCAGTGAATCTCCTGTTTACGAGCAGTACTTC
TRBV27	TRBJ2-1	NA	NA	CATVGKGDYNEQFF	TGTGCCACCGTAGGGAAGGGAGATTACAATGAGCAGTTCTTC
TRBV30	TRBJ1-2	TRBD1	NA	CAFPRDRRLYGYTF	TGTGCCTTTCCCCGGGACAGGCGACTCTATGGCTACACCTTC
TRBV13	TRBJ1-1	TRBD1	NA	CASSSRTGGVSTEAFF	TGTGCCAGCAGCTCCCGGACAGGGGGCGTAAGCACTGAAGCTTTCTTT
TRBV7-9	TRBJ1-1	TRBD1	NA	CASTDSWTGGNTEAFF	TGTGCCAGCACCGACTCCTGGACAGGGGGAAACACTGAAGCTTTCTTT
TRBV18	TRBJ2-7	TRBD2	NA	CASSPPGTTYEQYF	TGTGCCAGCTCACCACCCGGGACTACCTACGAGCAGTACTTC
TRBV2	TRBJ2-7	NA	NA	CASSEDRTYEQYF	TGTGCCAGCAGTGAAGACAGAACCTACGAGCAGTACTTC
TRBV2	TRBJ1-5	NA	NA	CASRLTGVNQPQHF	TGTGCCAGCAGACTGACAGGAGTCAATCAGCCCCAGCATTTT
TRBV7-3	TRBJ2-7	TRBD1	NA	CASSPTGGPSEQYF	TGTGCCAGCAGCCCGACAGGGGGGCCCAGCGAGCAGTACTTC
TRBV5-6	TRBJ1-4	NA	NA	CASSLTGNVANEKLFF	TGTGCCAGCAGCTTGACCGGTAATGTGGCTAATGAAAAACTGTTTTTT
TRBV25-1	TRBJ2-5	NA	few	CASSTHLGAGETQYF	TGTGCCAGCAGTACCCATTTAGGGGCCGGGGAGACCCAGTACTTC
TRBV10-2	TRBJ1-2	NA	NA	CASSVGRTPIYLYGYTF	TGCGCCAGCAGTGTTGGAAGGACACCCATCTACCTCTATGGCTACACCTTC
TRBV5-1	TRBJ2-4	TRBD1	NA	CASSEGQVSNIQYF	TGCGCCAGCAGCGAGGGACAGGTGTCAAACATTCAGTACTTC
TRBV6-5	TRBJ1-5	NA	few	CASTTGSNQPQHF	TGTGCCAGCACCACAGGTAGCAATCAGCCCCAGCATTTT
TRBV6-5	TRBJ2-7	NA	NA	CASSYGAGASYEQYF	TGTGCCAGCAGTTACGGGGCGGGGGCGTCCTACGAGCAGTACTTC
TRBV6-1	TRBJ1-2	TRBD1	few	CASSELGTGGNYGYTF	TGTGCCAGCAGTGAATTAGGGACAGGGGGCAACTATGGCTACACCTTC
TRBV18	TRBJ2-3	TRBD1	few	CASSRDRGVTDTQYF	TGTGCCAGCTCTCGAGACAGGGGGGTCACAGATACGCAGTATTTT
TRBV6-1	TRBJ2-1	TRBD1	NA	CASRAGTGGNEQFF	TGTGCCAGCAGGGCCGGGACAGGGGGTAATGAGCAGTTCTTC
TRBV27	TRBJ2-2	TRBD1	NA	CASSSSGTGYHGELFF	TGTGCCAGCAGTTCCTCCGGGACAGGATATCACGGGGAGCTGTTTTTT
TRBV19	TRBJ1-2	NA	few	CASSIGASGYTF	TGTGCCAGTAGTATAGGGGCGAGCGGCTACACCTTC
TRBV7-3	TRBJ2-2	NA	few	CASSFGNTGELFF	TGTGCCAGCAGCTTCGGGAACACCGGGGAGCTGTTTTTT
TRBV27	TRBJ1-5	TRBD1	few	CASSLRGTGTPQHF	TGTGCCAGCAGTTTAAGGGGGACAGGGACCCCCCAGCATTTT
TRBV6-5	TRBJ1-1	TRBD1	few	CASSQDRSEAFF	TGTGCCAGCAGCCAGGACAGGTCAGAAGCTTTCTTT